This TCR beta chain was obtained from a study of shared clonotypes between healthy human individuals. This CDR3 region has 14 residues. Germline V gene sequence: CDR1 SGHDT, CDR2 YYEEEE. V shed 6 bases and J shed 5 bases, with 17 bases lying between them. Sequencing used immunoSEQ multiplex PCR; TCRdb keeps in-frame clones, though not all of them. The data hold over a million clones, with about 75% observed a single time. The J gene is TRBJ2-5, the V gene TRBV5-6, with D perhaps TRBD2 (7 bases). Sequencing input: memory CD4+ T cells sorted from blood. Regarding subset: CD45RA-negative fraction. This TCR was sampled from a man between 18 and 35 years old in good health. The CDR3 spells CASNVGGRQETQYF. CDR3 DNA sequence: TGTGCCAGCAATGTCGGGGGGCGGCAGGAGACCCAGTACTTC.